These T cell receptor beta chains were read from a single sample in a study of blood T cell repertoires in COVID-19. The table came from immunoSEQ multiplex PCR; TCRdb's copy has only in-frame clones and leaves some out. The sample has about 59,000 clones, roughly 79% seen once; the top ten hold 3% to 3.5%. Sequenced material: peripheral blood. These receptors were collected from a man aged 55-75 years with acute or convalescent COVID-19. Both conserved end residues are part of each CDR3. Fields, in order: V gene, clone size, J gene, D gene, CDR3 DNA, CDR3 protein. The D gene is left open where the match is weak. Part of the rows lack a size; the others show once, few, many or a class for expanded clones.

TRBV7-2,.,TRBJ2-3,.,TGTGCCAGCAGCTTAGGCACAGTTTCGGATACGCAGTATTTT,CASSLGTVSDTQYF
TRBV13,.,TRBJ1-4,TRBD1,TGTGCCAGCAGCTTCTCGGGACAGGGACGGAATGAAAAACTGTTTTTT,CASSFSGQGRNEKLFF
TRBV5-1,.,TRBJ1-1,.,TGCGCCAGCAGCTACTCGGGAGACACTGAAGCTTTCTTT,CASSYSGDTEAFF
TRBV7-9,few,TRBJ1-1,TRBD1,TGTGCCAGCAGCTTAGGACAGGGGAACACTGAAGCTTTCTTT,CASSLGQGNTEAFF
TRBV2,.,TRBJ1-2,.,TGTGCCAGCAGTGCGGCAGGGCGAATCCTTGGCTACACCTTC,CASSAAGRILGYTF
TRBV2,.,TRBJ1-1,.,TGTGCCAGCACTTGGGGGGATACTGAAGCTTTCTTT,CASTWGDTEAFF
TRBV9,few,TRBJ2-2,TRBD1,TGTGCCAGCAGCGTATCACAGGGACAGACCACCGGGGAGCTGTTTTTT,CASSVSQGQTTGELFF
TRBV7-9,.,TRBJ2-3,TRBD2,TGTGCCAGCAGCCAAGGGACTAGCGGGGGGACAGATACGCAGTATTTT,CASSQGTSGGTDTQYF
TRBV24-1,.,TRBJ1-3,.,TGTGCCACCAGTGACCCTGGGACTTCAGGAAACACCATATATTTT,CATSDPGTSGNTIYF
TRBV5-1,.,TRBJ2-7,.,TGCGCCAGCGTTCTCAACCCCGCGGCCGTGGACGAGCAGTACTTC,CASVLNPAAVDEQYF
TRBV5-1,.,TRBJ2-2,TRBD2,TGCGCCAGCAGCTTGGCGGGGACTAGCCCAACCGGGGAGCTGTTTTTT,CASSLAGTSPTGELFF
TRBV11-3,few,TRBJ2-2,.,TGTGCCAGCAGCTTAGGAACAGGGAACACCGGGGAGCTGTTTTTT,CASSLGTGNTGELFF
TRBV5-6,.,TRBJ2-7,.,TGTGCCAGCAGCTTGTTTCGACAGGACTCCTACGAGCAGTACTTC,CASSLFRQDSYEQYF
TRBV27,.,TRBJ2-5,.,TGTGCCAGCAGTCCGTCGTTGTACCAAGAGACCCAGTACTTC,CASSPSLYQETQYF
TRBV19,.,TRBJ1-5,.,TGTGCCAGTAGTTCGGGTGGCAGTGGGTATCAGCCCCAGCATTTT,CASSSGGSGYQPQHF
TRBV18,.,TRBJ1-1,.,TGTGCCAGCTCACCGGGGCCGGTGGGGAACACTGAAGCTTTCTTT,CASSPGPVGNTEAFF
TRBV7-3,few,TRBJ2-5,.,TGTGCCAGCAGCCCGACGGGACTCCAAGAGACCCAGTACTTC,CASSPTGLQETQYF
TRBV21-1,.,TRBJ2-2,.,TGTGCCAGCAGCACTTCGAACACCGGGGAGCTGTTTTTT,CASSTSNTGELFF
TRBV6-6,.,TRBJ1-2,.,TGTGCCAGCAGTCAAGGAGTGGGTGGCTACACCTTC,CASSQGVGGYTF
TRBV5-8,.,TRBJ2-7,.,TGTGCCAGCAGCTATGGGGGGGAGCAGTACTTC,CASSYGGEQYF
TRBV6-2/TRBV6-3,.,TRBJ2-7,.,TGTGCCAGCAGTTACTTGGGGGCTACCTACGAGCAGTACTTC,CASSYLGATYEQYF
TRBV11-2,.,TRBJ2-2,TRBD1,TGTGCCAGCAGCTTAGATTATTGGGACAGGGGCTCCGGGGAGCTGTTTTTT,CASSLDYWDRGSGELFF
TRBV2,.,TRBJ2-5,.,TGTGCCAGCAGTCCGGACTTCCAAGAGACCCAGTACTTC,CASSPDFQETQYF
TRBV5-1,.,TRBJ2-7,.,TGCGCCAGCAGCTTGGCCGGCAGGGCAACCTACGAGCAGTACTTC,CASSLAGRATYEQYF
TRBV19,.,TRBJ2-2,TRBD2,TGTGCCAGTGCCTTTAGCGGGGGTTCGAACACCGGGGAGCTGTTTTTT,CASAFSGGSNTGELFF